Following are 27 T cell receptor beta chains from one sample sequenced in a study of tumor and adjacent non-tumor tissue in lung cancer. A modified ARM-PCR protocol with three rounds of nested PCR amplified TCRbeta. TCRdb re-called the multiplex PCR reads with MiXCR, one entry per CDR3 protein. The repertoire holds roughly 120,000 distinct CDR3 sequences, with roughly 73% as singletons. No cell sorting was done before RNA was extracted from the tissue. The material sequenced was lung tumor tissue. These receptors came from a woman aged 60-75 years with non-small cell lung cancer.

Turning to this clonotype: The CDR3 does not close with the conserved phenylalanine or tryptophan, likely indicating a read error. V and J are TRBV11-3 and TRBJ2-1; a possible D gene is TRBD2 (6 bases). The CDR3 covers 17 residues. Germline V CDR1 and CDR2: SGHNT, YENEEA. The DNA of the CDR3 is TGTGCCAGCAGCTTAGTCCCACTAGCACTATCCTACAATAAGCAGTTCTCC. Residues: CASSLVPLALSYNKQFS.

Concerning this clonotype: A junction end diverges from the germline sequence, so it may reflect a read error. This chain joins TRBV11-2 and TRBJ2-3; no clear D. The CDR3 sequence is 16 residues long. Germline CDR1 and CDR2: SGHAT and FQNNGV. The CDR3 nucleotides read TGTGCCAGCAGCCCCAACAGCGTAATTAGCACAGATAAGCAGTTTTTT. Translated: CASSPNSVISTDKQFF.

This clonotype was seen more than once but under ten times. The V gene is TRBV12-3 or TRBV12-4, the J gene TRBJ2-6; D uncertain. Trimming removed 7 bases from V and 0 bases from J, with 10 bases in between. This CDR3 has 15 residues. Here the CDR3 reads CASTLVTSGANVLTF. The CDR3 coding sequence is TGTGCCAGCACCCTTGTGACCTCTGGGGCCAACGTCCTGACTTTC.

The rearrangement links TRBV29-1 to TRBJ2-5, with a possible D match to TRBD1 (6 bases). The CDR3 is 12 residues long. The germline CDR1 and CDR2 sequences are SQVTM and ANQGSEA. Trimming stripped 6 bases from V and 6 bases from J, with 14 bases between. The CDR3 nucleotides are TGCAGCGTCCCTTGGGGGCTGAAGACCCAGTACTTC. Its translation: CSVPWGLKTQYF.

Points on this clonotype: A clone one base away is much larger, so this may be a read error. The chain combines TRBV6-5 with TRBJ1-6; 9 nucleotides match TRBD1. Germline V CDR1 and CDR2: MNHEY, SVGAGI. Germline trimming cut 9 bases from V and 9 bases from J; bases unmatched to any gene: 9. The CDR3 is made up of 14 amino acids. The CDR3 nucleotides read TGTGCCAGGAGATCGGACAGGGGACGTTCACCCCTCCACTTT. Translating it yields CARRSDRGRSPLHF.

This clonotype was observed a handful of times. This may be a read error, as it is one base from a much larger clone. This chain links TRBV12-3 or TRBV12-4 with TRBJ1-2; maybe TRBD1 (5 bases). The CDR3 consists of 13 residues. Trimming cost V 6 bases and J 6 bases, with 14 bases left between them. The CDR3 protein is CASRLGLGHGYTF. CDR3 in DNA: TGTGCCAGCAGACTGGGACTTGGCCATGGCTACACCTTC.

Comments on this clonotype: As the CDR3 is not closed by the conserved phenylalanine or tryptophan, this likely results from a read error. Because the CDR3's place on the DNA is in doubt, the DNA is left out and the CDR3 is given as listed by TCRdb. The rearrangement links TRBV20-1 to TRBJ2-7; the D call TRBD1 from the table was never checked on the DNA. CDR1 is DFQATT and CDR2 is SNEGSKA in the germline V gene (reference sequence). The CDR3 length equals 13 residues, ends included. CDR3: CSADGGRGDEQHS.

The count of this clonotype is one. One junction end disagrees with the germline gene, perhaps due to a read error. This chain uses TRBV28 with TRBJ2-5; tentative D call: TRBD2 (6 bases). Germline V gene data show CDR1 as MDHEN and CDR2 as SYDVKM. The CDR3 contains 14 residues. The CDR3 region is CTSNLASAGETQYF. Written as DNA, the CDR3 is TGTACCAGCAATCTCGCTTCAGCGGGAGAGACCCAGTACTTC.

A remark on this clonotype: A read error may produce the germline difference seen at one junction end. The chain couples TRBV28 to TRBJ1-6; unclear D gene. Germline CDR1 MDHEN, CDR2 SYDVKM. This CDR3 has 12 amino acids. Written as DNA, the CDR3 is TGTGCCAGCAAATACAGAAATTCACTCCTCCACTTT. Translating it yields CASKYRNSLLHF.

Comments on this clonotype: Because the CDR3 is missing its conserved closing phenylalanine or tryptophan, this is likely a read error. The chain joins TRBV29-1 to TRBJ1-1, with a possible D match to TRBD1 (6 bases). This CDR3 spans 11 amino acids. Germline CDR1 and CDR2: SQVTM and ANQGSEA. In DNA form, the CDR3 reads TGCAACGGGGGTATGGGGGCAGAAGCTTTCTGT. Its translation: CNGGMGAEAFC.

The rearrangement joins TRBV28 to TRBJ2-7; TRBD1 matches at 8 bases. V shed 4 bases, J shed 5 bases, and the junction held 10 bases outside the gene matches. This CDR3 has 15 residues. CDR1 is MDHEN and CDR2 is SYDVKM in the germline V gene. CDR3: CASSSLRQGTNEQYF. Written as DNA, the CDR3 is TGTGCCAGCAGTTCCCTGAGACAGGGGACGAACGAGCAGTACTTC.

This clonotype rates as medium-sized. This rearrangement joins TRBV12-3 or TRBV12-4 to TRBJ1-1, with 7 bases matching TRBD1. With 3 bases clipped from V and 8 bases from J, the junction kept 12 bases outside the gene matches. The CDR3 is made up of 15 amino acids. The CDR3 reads CASSFRGSQTGEAFF. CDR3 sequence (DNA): TGTGCCAGCAGTTTTCGCGGATCCCAGACAGGGGAAGCTTTCTTT.

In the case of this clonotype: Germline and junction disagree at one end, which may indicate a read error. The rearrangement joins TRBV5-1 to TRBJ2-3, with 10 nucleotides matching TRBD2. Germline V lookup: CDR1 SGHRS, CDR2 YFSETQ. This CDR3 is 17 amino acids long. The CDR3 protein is CASSSELAGIGADTQYF. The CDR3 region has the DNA TGCGCCAGTAGCTCGGAACTAGCGGGAATTGGAGCAGATACGCAGTATTTT.

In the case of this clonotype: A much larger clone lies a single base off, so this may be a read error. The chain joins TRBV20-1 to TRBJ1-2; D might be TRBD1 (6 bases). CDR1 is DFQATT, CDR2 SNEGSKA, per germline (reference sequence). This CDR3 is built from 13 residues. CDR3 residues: CNASSDRSYGYTF. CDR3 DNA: TGCAATGCTAGCTCGGACAGAAGTTATGGCTACACCTTC.

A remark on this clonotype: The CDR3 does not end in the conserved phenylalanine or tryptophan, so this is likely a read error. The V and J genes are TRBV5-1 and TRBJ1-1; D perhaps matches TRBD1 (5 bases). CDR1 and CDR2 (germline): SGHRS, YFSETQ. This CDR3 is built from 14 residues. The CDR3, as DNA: TGCGCCAGCAGTTGGACAACCTCGAACACAGAAGCTTTCTTA. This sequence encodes CASSWTTSNTEAFL.

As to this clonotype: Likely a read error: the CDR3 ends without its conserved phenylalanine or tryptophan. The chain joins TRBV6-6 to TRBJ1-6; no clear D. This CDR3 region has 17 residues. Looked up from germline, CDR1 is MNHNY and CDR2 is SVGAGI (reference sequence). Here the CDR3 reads CNSSFNEESSYNSPLHY. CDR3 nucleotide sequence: TGTAACAGCAGTTTTAATGAAGAGAGCTCCTATAATTCACCCCTCCACTAT.

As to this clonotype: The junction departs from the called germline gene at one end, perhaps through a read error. The CDR3 DNA sequence: TGTGCCAGCAGTTCGGCGGGGGAGCATGCTAATGAAAAACCGTTTTTT. The encoded protein is CASSSAGEHANEKPFF. The chain is built from TRBV6-1 and TRBJ1-4, with a weak D call TRBD1 (5 bases). CDR1 and CDR2 (germline): MNHNS, SASEGT. The CDR3 spans 16 residues.

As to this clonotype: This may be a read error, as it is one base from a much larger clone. CDR3 loop: CASSGGARAYGCTF. The CDR3 DNA reads as TGCGCCAGCAGTGGAGGGGCTCGGGCCTATGGCTGCACCTTC. This chain connects TRBV10-2 to TRBJ1-2, with D tentatively TRBD1 (5 bases). Germline lookup yields CDR1 WSHSY and CDR2 SAAADI. The length of the CDR3 is 14 residues.

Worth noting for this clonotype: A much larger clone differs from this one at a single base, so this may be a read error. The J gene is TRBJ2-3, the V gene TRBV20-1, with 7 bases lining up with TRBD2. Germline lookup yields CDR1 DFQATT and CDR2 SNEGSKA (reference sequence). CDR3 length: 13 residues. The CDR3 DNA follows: TGCAGTACCCCAGCGGGAAGCACAGATACGCACTATTTT. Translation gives CSTPAGSTDTHYF.

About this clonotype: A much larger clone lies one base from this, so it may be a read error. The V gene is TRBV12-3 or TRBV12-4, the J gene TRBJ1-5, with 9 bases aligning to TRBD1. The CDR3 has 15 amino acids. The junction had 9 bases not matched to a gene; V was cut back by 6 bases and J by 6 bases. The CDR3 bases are TGTGCCAGCAGCATCACAGGGGGCGCGGGTCAGCCCCAGCATTTT. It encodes CASSITGGAGQPQHF.

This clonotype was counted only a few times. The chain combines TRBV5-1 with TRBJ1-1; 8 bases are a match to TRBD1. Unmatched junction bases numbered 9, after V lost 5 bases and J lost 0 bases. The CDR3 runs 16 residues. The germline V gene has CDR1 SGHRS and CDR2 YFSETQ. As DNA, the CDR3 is TGCGCCAGCAGGATAGGACAGGGAATGATGAACACTGAAGCTTTCTTT. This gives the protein CASRIGQGMMNTEAFF.

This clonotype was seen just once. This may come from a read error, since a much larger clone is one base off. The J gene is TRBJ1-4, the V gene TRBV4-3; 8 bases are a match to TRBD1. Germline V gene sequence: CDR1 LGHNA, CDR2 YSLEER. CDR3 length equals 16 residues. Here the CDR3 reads CASSLDRVATNGKLFF. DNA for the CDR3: TGCGCCAGCAGCCTGGACAGGGTTGCAACTAATGGAAAACTGTTTTTT.

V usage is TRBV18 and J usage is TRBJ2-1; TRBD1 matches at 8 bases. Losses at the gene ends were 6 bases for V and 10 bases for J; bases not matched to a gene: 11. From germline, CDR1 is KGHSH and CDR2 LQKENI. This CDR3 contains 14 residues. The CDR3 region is CASSSRQGLWEQFF. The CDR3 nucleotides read TGTGCCAGCTCGTCGCGACAGGGGTTATGGGAGCAGTTCTTC.

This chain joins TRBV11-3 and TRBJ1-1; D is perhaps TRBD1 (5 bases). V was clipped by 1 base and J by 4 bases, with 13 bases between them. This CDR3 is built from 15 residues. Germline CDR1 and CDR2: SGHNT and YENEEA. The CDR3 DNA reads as TGTGCCAGCAGCTTAGTTGGGGCCGTGAGCACTGAAGCTTTCTTT. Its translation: CASSLVGAVSTEAFF.

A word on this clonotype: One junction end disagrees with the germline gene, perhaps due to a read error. The CDR3 loop is CVSSLEGGQRQHF. DNA of the CDR3: TGTGTCAGCAGCTTGGAGGGAGGCCAGCGCCAGCATTTT. The rearrangement links TRBV11-2 to TRBJ1-5; D gene unclear. Germline-derived CDR1 and CDR2 are SGHAT and FQNNGV. CDR3 size: 13 residues.

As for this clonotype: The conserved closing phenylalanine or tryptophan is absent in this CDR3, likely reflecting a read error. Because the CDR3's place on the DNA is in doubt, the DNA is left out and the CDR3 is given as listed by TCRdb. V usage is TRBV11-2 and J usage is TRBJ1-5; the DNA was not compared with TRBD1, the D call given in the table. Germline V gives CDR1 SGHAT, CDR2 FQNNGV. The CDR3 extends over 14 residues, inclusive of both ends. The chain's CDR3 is CASSRTGTYQPQRS.

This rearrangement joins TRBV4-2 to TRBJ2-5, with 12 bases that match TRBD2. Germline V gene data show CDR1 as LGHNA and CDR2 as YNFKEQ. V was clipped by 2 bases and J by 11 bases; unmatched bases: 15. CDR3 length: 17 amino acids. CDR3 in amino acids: CASSQTPLAGGKVTQYF. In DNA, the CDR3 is TGTGCCAGCAGCCAAACCCCACTAGCGGGGGGAAAAGTGACACAGTACTTC.